Each of the 7 T cell receptor beta chains below was sequenced from the same sample in a study of neurological immune-mediated disorders. TCRdb independently ran MiXCR on the 5' RACE reads; one entry per CDR3 protein. The sample holds 50,000 to 60,000 distinct CDR3 sequences, 4% seen once. The sample comprised CD4+ T cells from blood. Receptor source: a woman between 40 and 55 years old with multiple sclerosis.

This clonotype was observed many times. This chain uses TRBV5-1 with TRBJ2-1, with a tentative D call TRBD1 (5 bases). Trimming removed 1 base from V and 6 bases from J, with 14 bases in between. In germline, CDR1 is SGHRS, CDR2 YFSETQ. The CDR3 has 15 residues. CDR3 DNA: TGCGCCAGCAGCTTGTCAGGGTATGATTTCAATGAGCAGTTCTTC. This gives the protein CASSLSGYDFNEQFF. Using reference TRBV5-1 and TRBJ2-1 for the parts outside the CDR3, the full variable domain is KAGVTQTPRYLIKTRGQQVTLSCSPISGHRSVSWYQQTPGQGLQFLFEYFSETQRNKGNFPGRFSGRQFSNSRSEMNVSTLELGDSALYLCASSLSGYDFNEQFFGPGTRLTVL.

This clonotype has ten or more counts. This rearrangement joins TRBV5-1 to TRBJ1-1; D is unclear. Germline-derived CDR1 and CDR2 are SGHRS and YFSETQ. V lost 4 bases, J lost 0 bases, and 16 bases lay in between. This CDR3 spans 16 amino acids. The CDR3 loop reads CASSLFPGALNTEAFF. The CDR3, as DNA: TGCGCCAGCAGCCTATTTCCAGGAGCGTTGAACACTGAAGCTTTCTTT.

This clonotype was found many times. This chain uses TRBV18 with TRBJ1-6; D may be TRBD1 (5 bases). The length of the CDR3 is 13 residues. CDR1 and CDR2 from the germline V gene are KGHSH and LQKENI. Trimming cost V 4 bases and J 14 bases, with 15 bases left between them. The CDR3 protein is CASSREGKMSLHF. The CDR3 coding sequence is TGTGCCAGCTCACGAGAGGGGAAGATGTCCCTCCACTTT.

In regard to this clonotype: One end of the junction is discordant with germline, which a read error may explain. This rearrangement joins TRBV5-1 to TRBJ1-6; D is ambiguous. The CDR3 consists of 15 residues. Germline lookup yields CDR1 SGHRS and CDR2 YFSETQ. Here the CDR3 DNA reads TGCGCCAGCAGCTCCTCAAGGCAGTCTCATTCACCCCTACACTTT. This sequence encodes CASSSSRQSHSPLHF.

This clonotype was observed at least ten times. The J gene is TRBJ1-6, the V gene TRBV3-1; TRBD1 matches 7 bases. Germline V CDR1 and CDR2: LGHDT, YNNKEL (reference sequence). Trimming at V came to 6 bases and at J to 8 bases, leaving 7 bases not matched to a gene. The length of the CDR3 is 14 residues. The CDR3 nucleotides read TGTGCCAGCAGTCCGGGACAGCGCTATTCACCCCTCCACTTT. Translation: CASSPGQRYSPLHF.

This clonotype was seen ten or more times. V usage is TRBV5-1 and J usage is TRBJ2-3; 8 bases line up with TRBD2. Germline CDR1 is SGHRS and CDR2 is YFSETQ. The length of the CDR3 is 16 residues. The V segment lost 0 bases and the J segment 5 bases; nucleotides outside the gene matches: 8. In DNA form, the CDR3 reads TGCGCCAGCAGCTTGGTTGCGGGGGGACTGGAAGATACGCAGTATTTT. It yields the protein CASSLVAGGLEDTQYF.

This clonotype was counted at least ten times. The chain has TRBV15 and TRBJ2-1, with 9 bases fitting TRBD2. CDR1 and CDR2 (germline): LNHNV, YYDKDF (reference sequence). The trim removed 1 base at V and 8 bases at J, leaving 9 bases unmatched. This CDR3 is 16 amino acids long. In DNA form, the CDR3 reads TGTGCCACCAGCAGAGTGGGGCGGGGGGGTAGGGATGAGCAGTTCTTC. Amino acid sequence: CATSRVGRGGRDEQFF.